Listed below are T cell receptor beta chains from one sample, sequenced in a study of OX40 agonist ivuxolimab in advanced cancers. Sequencing was performed with immunoSEQ multiplex PCR; in TCRdb, only in-frame clones are kept and a portion is missing. The sample yields around 60,000 clones, 85% seen once. The sequenced sample was CD4+ or CD8+ T cells sorted from blood, obtained in a trial of the OX40 agonist ivuxolimab. The receptors were sampled from an adult with an advanced solid tumor such as melanoma, head and neck, liver or kidney cancer. Each CDR3 is given with its conserved first and last residue. The order of the fields is clone size, D gene, V gene, J gene, CDR3 protein, CDR3 DNA. The D gene is left open where the match is weak. Clone size is not always given. Where it is, it says once, few, many or a class for expanded clones.

size: NA; D: TRBD2; V: TRBV11-3; J: TRBJ2-2; CDR3: CASRGRADGELFF; DNA: TGTGCCAGCAGGGGGAGGGCCGACGGGGAGCTGTTTTTT
size: NA; D: TRBD2; V: TRBV18; J: TRBJ2-5; CDR3: CASSPPSGRQETQYF; DNA: TGTGCCAGCTCGCCTCCTAGCGGGAGACAAGAGACCCAGTACTTC
size: NA; D: TRBD2; V: TRBV4-3; J: TRBJ2-1; CDR3: CASSQAAQRGGPNEQFF; DNA: TGCGCCAGCAGCCAAGCAGCTCAGCGGGGGGGCCCCAATGAGCAGTTCTTC
size: NA; D: TRBD1; V: TRBV27; J: TRBJ1-6; CDR3: CASSFGTDNSPLHF; DNA: TGTGCCAGCAGTTTCGGGACAGATAATTCACCCCTCCACTTT
size: once; D: NA; V: TRBV6-1; J: TRBJ2-3; CDR3: CASSVLDTQYF; DNA: TGTGCCAGCAGTGTCCTTGATACGCAGTATTTT
size: NA; D: NA; V: TRBV5-1; J: TRBJ2-1; CDR3: CASSLGGTSYNEQFF; DNA: TGCGCCAGCAGCTTGGGCGGGACCTCCTACAATGAGCAGTTCTTC
size: NA; D: TRBD2; V: TRBV23-1; J: TRBJ2-7; CDR3: CASTGSGKHEQYF; DNA: TGCGCCAGCACGGGTAGCGGGAAGCACGAGCAGTACTTC
size: NA; D: TRBD1; V: TRBV9; J: TRBJ2-1; CDR3: CASSRGQGRNEQFF; DNA: TGTGCCAGCAGCCGGGGACAGGGTAGGAATGAGCAGTTCTTC
size: NA; D: TRBD1; V: TRBV25-1; J: TRBJ2-1; CDR3: CASSPGQGYNEQFF; DNA: TGTGCCAGCAGCCCGGGACAGGGATACAATGAGCAGTTCTTC
size: NA; D: NA; V: TRBV5-1; J: TRBJ1-5; CDR3: CASSLGGEGQPQHF; DNA: TGCGCCAGCAGCTTGGGCGGGGAGGGTCAGCCCCAGCATTTT
size: NA; D: TRBD1; V: TRBV25-1; J: TRBJ1-2; CDR3: CASSGRQGEGYTF; DNA: TGTGCCAGCAGTGGTAGACAGGGTGAGGGCTACACCTTC
size: NA; D: TRBD1; V: TRBV4-2; J: TRBJ2-7; CDR3: CASSPGQGAYEQYF; DNA: TGTGCCAGCAGCCCCGGACAGGGGGCCTACGAGCAGTACTTC
size: NA; D: NA; V: TRBV4-1; J: TRBJ1-5; CDR3: CASSPGGAGNQPQHF; DNA: TGCGCCAGCAGCCCGGGGGGGGCCGGCAATCAGCCCCAGCATTTT
size: NA; D: TRBD1; V: TRBV10-3; J: TRBJ1-1; CDR3: CAIRQTGAGDTEAFF; DNA: TGTGCCATCAGGCAGACAGGGGCTGGGGACACTGAAGCTTTCTTT
size: NA; D: NA; V: TRBV7-3; J: TRBJ2-1; CDR3: CASSPSGGRDEQFF; DNA: TGTGCCAGCAGCCCGTCGGGGGGCCGGGATGAGCAGTTCTTC
size: NA; D: NA; V: TRBV15; J: TRBJ2-2; CDR3: CATSRTAGELFF; DNA: TGTGCCACCAGCAGGACGGCGGGGGAGCTGTTTTTT
size: NA; D: NA; V: TRBV9; J: TRBJ2-7; CDR3: CASSVSPVGSYEQYF; DNA: TGTGCCAGCAGCGTCTCCCCAGTGGGCTCCTACGAGCAGTACTTC
size: NA; D: NA; V: TRBV28; J: TRBJ2-2; CDR3: CASSLSPSRARNTGELFF; DNA: TGTGCCAGCAGTTTATCACCAAGCAGGGCTAGGAACACCGGGGAGCTGTTTTTT
size: NA; D: NA; V: TRBV19; J: TRBJ2-6; CDR3: CASRGPRANVLTF; DNA: TGTGCCAGCCGCGGGCCCCGGGCCAACGTCCTGACTTTC
size: NA; D: NA; V: TRBV19; J: TRBJ1-2; CDR3: CASAIRRGAGNYGYTF; DNA: TGTGCCAGTGCGATAAGGAGGGGCGCAGGAAACTATGGCTACACCTTC
size: NA; D: TRBD1; V: TRBV7-8; J: TRBJ2-7; CDR3: CASSFSGGPYEQYF; DNA: TGTGCCAGCAGTTTTTCAGGGGGCCCGTACGAGCAGTACTTC
size: once; D: NA; V: TRBV12-5; J: TRBJ1-3; CDR3: CASGQGSGNTIYF; DNA: TGTGCTAGTGGTCAGGGCTCTGGAAACACCATATATTTT
size: NA; D: NA; V: TRBV30; J: TRBJ1-3; CDR3: CAWSQTASGNTIYF; DNA: TGTGCCTGGAGTCAGACCGCCTCTGGAAACACCATATATTTT
size: NA; D: NA; V: TRBV18; J: TRBJ1-3; CDR3: CASSPFKSAGNTIYF; DNA: TGTGCCAGCTCACCATTCAAAAGCGCAGGAAACACCATATATTTT
size: few; D: NA; V: TRBV6-1; J: TRBJ1-1; CDR3: CASSDRASGTEAFF; DNA: TGTGCCAGCAGTGACCGGGCCTCAGGCACTGAAGCTTTCTTT
size: few; D: NA; V: TRBV2; J: TRBJ2-7; CDR3: CASRARARTSYEQYF; DNA: TGTGCCAGCAGGGCCAGGGCCAGAACCTCCTACGAGCAGTACTTC
size: NA; D: NA; V: TRBV27; J: TRBJ2-7; CDR3: CASSLRQGGYEQYF; DNA: TGTGCCAGCAGTTTAAGGCAGGGGGGCTACGAGCAGTACTTC
size: NA; D: NA; V: TRBV5-6; J: TRBJ1-1; CDR3: CASSLGTEYTEAFF; DNA: TGTGCCAGCAGCTTGGGCACGGAATACACTGAAGCTTTCTTT
size: NA; D: NA; V: TRBV7-9; J: TRBJ1-1; CDR3: CASSQESRTEAFF; DNA: TGTGCCAGCAGCCAAGAGTCGAGGACTGAAGCTTTCTTT
size: NA; D: NA; V: TRBV7-3; J: TRBJ2-5; CDR3: CASSYGQQETQYF; DNA: TGTGCCAGCAGTTACGGACAGCAAGAGACCCAGTACTTC
size: once; D: TRBD1; V: TRBV5-1; J: TRBJ2-6; CDR3: CASSFPGTGGSGANVLTF; DNA: TGCGCCAGCAGCTTCCCCGGGACAGGGGGCTCTGGGGCCAACGTCCTGACTTTC
size: NA; D: TRBD2; V: TRBV10-3; J: TRBJ2-3; CDR3: CAITRELADTQYF; DNA: TGTGCCATCACGCGGGAGCTGGCAGATACGCAGTATTTT
size: NA; D: NA; V: TRBV9; J: TRBJ1-5; CDR3: CASSDGYGDSNQPQHF; DNA: TGTGCCAGCAGCGACGGATACGGGGATAGCAATCAGCCCCAGCATTTT
size: NA; D: TRBD2; V: TRBV6-1; J: TRBJ2-7; CDR3: CASTREGFTREQYF; DNA: TGTGCCAGCACCCGGGAGGGATTTACTCGGGAGCAGTACTTC
size: NA; D: NA; V: TRBV5-1; J: TRBJ2-7; CDR3: CASSRNYEQYF; DNA: TGCGCCAGCAGCAGAAACTACGAGCAGTACTTC
size: NA; D: TRBD1; V: TRBV4-1; J: TRBJ1-1; CDR3: CASSQAHRGRTEAFF; DNA: TGCGCCAGCAGCCAAGCCCACAGGGGAAGGACTGAAGCTTTCTTT
size: NA; D: NA; V: TRBV9; J: TRBJ1-1; CDR3: CASSVGALGAWDTEAFF; DNA: TGTGCCAGCAGCGTAGGAGCACTCGGGGCCTGGGACACTGAAGCTTTCTTT
size: NA; D: NA; V: TRBV7-2; J: TRBJ2-5; CDR3: CASSYGLFQETQYF; DNA: TGTGCCAGCAGCTATGGACTATTCCAAGAGACCCAGTACTTC
size: NA; D: NA; V: TRBV12-5; J: TRBJ1-3; CDR3: CASGGGSSGNTIYF; DNA: TGTGCTAGTGGTGGGGGGAGCTCTGGAAACACCATATATTTT
size: NA; D: TRBD2; V: TRBV18; J: TRBJ2-7; CDR3: CASSPLGRGVAYEQYF; DNA: TGTGCCAGCTCACCACTCGGGCGGGGGGTAGCCTACGAGCAGTACTTC
size: NA; D: NA; V: TRBV29-1; J: TRBJ2-3; CDR3: CSVEDRLRKTDTQYF; DNA: TGCAGCGTTGAAGATAGGTTGAGGAAAACAGATACGCAGTATTTT
size: NA; D: NA; V: TRBV28; J: TRBJ2-1; CDR3: CASSLGGLHNEQFF; DNA: TGTGCCAGCAGTTTAGGAGGGCTGCACAATGAGCAGTTCTTC
size: NA; D: TRBD1; V: TRBV18; J: TRBJ2-3; CDR3: CASSGSRQGADTDTQYF; DNA: TGTGCCAGCTCAGGCTCGCGACAGGGGGCGGACACAGATACGCAGTATTTT
size: once; D: TRBD1; V: TRBV5-1; J: TRBJ2-3; CDR3: CASREGADTQYF; DNA: TGCGCCAGCAGAGAGGGGGCGGATACGCAGTATTTT
size: few; D: NA; V: TRBV9; J: TRBJ1-3; CDR3: CASSVEYIANTIYF; DNA: TGTGCCAGCAGCGTAGAGTACATTGCGAACACCATATATTTT
size: NA; D: NA; V: TRBV4-1; J: TRBJ2-5; CDR3: CASSQGSWRETQYF; DNA: TGCGCCAGCAGCCAGGGCAGTTGGAGGGAGACCCAGTACTTC
size: once; D: TRBD1; V: TRBV6-6; J: TRBJ2-7; CDR3: CASRLDRGPYEQYF; DNA: TGTGCCAGCAGACTGGACAGGGGTCCCTACGAGCAGTACTTC
size: NA; D: NA; V: TRBV6-5; J: TRBJ1-2; CDR3: CASSYQGQDYGYTF; DNA: TGTGCCAGCAGTTACCAGGGACAAGACTATGGCTACACCTTC